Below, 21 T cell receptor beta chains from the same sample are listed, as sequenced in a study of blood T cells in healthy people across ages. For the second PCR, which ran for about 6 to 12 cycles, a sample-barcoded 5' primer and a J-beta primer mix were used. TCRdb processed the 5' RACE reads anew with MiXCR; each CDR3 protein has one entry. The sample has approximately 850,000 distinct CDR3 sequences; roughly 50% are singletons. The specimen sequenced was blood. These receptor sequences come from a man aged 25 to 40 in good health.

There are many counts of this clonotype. The CDR3 here is CASSLTGHGETQYF. CDR3 nucleotide sequence: TGTGCCAGCAGCTTAACCGGCCACGGAGAGACCCAGTACTTC. The chain is built from TRBV13 and TRBJ2-5; D gene uncertain. Trimming pared 2 bases from V and 4 bases from J, leaving 11 bases between. The CDR3 runs to 14 residues. The germline V gene encodes CDR1 PRHDT and CDR2 FYEKMQ (reference sequence).

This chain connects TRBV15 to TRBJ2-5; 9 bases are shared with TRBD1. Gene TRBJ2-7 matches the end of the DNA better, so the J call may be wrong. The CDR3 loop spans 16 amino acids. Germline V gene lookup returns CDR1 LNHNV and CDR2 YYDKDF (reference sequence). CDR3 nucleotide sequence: TGTGCCACCAGTAGAAAGAGACAGGGGGAGCCCTACGAGCAGTACTTC. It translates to CATSRKRQGEPYEQYF.

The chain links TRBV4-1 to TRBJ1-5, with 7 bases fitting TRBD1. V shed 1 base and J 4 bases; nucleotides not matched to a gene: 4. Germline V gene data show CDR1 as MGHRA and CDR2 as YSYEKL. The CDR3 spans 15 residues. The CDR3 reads CASSQGLQGNQPQHF. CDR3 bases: TGCGCCAGCAGCCAAGGGCTACAGGGGAATCAGCCCCAGCATTTT.

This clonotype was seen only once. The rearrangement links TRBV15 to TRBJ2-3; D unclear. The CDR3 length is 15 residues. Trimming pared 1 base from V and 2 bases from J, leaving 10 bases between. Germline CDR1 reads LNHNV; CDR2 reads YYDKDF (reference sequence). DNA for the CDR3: TGTGCCACCAGCAGAGGCGGAGCCCCCACAGATACGCAGTATTTT. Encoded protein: CATSRGGAPTDTQYF.

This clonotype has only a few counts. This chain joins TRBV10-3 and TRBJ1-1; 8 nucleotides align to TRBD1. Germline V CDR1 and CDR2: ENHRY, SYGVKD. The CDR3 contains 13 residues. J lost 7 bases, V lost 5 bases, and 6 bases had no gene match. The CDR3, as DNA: TGTGCCATCAGTTCAGACAGGGGTATTGAAGCTTTCTTT. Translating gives CAISSDRGIEAFF.

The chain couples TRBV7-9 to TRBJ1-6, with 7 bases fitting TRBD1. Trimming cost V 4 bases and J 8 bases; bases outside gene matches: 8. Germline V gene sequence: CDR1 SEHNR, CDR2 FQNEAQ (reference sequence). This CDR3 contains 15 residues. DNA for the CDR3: TGTGCCAGCAGCTACGTTTTCACAGGGGATTCACCCCTCCACTTT. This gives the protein CASSYVFTGDSPLHF. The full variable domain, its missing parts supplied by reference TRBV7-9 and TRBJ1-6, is DTGVSQNPRHKITKRGQNVTFRCDPISEHNRLYWYRQTLGQGPEFLTYFQNEAQLEKSRLLSDRFSAERPKGSFSTLEIQRTEQGDSAMYLCASSYVFTGDSPLHFGNGTRLTVT.

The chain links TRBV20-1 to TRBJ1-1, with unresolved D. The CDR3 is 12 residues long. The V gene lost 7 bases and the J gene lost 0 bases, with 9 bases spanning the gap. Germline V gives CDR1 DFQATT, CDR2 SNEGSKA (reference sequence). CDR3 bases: TGCAGTGGGGCACCTTTGAACACTGAAGCTTTCTTT. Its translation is CSGAPLNTEAFF.

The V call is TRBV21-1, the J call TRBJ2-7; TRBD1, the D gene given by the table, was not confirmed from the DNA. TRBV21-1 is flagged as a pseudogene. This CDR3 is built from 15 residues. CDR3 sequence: CASTRYRVIPYEQYF. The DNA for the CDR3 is TGTGCCAGCACCAGGTACAGGGTAATTCCCTACGAGCAGTACTTC.

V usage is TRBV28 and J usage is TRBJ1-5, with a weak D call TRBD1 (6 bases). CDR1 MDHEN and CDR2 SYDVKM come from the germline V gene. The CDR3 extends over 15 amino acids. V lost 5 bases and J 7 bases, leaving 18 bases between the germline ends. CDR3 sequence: CASSRTGGLVQPQHF. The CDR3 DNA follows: TGTGCCAGCAGTCGAACGGGGGGGCTTGTACAGCCCCAGCATTTT.

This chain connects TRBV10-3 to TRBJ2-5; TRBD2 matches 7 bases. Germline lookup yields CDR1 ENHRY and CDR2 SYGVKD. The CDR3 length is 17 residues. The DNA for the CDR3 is TGTGTCACCGGACCGACTAGCAGTGCCCAAGAAGTAGAGACCCAGTACTTC. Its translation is CVTGPTSSAQEVETQYF.

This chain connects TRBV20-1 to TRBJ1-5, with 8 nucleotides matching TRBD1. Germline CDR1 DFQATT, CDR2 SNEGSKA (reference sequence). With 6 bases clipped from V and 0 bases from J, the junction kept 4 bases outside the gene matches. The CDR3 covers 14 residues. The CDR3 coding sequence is TGCAGTGCCCGACAGGGGAATAGCAATCAGCCCCAGCATTTT. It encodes CSARQGNSNQPQHF.

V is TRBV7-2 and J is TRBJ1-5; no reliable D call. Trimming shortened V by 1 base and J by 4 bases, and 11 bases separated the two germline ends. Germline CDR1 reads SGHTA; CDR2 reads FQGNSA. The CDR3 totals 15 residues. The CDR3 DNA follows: TGTGCCAGCAGCTTAGATAGGAGCCCGAATCAGCCCCAGCATTTT. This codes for CASSLDRSPNQPQHF.

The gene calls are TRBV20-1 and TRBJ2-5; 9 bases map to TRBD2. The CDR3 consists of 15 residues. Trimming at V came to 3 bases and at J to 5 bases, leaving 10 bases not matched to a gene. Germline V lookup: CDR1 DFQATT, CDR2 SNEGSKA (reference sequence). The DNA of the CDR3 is TGCAGTGCTAGTATTAGCGGGAGCAGGGCGGAGACCCAGTACTTC. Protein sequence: CSASISGSRAETQYF.

The CDR3 region is CASSFRGLAGGRDIQYF. The CDR3 DNA sequence: TGTGCCAGCAGCTTCAGAGGACTAGCGGGGGGTCGGGACATTCAGTACTTC. The chain carries TRBV5-4 and TRBJ2-4, with TRBD2 matching over 14 bases. The V segment lost 2 bases and the J segment 8 bases; nucleotides outside the gene matches: 9. From germline, CDR1 is SGHNT and CDR2 YYREEE (reference sequence). This CDR3 spans 17 amino acids.

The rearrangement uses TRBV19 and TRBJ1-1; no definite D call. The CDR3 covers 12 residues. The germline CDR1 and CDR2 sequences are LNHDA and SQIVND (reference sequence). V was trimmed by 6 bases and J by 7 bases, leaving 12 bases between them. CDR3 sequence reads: CASSLGSCEAFF. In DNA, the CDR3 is TGTGCCAGTAGCCTTGGGTCCTGTGAAGCTTTCTTT.

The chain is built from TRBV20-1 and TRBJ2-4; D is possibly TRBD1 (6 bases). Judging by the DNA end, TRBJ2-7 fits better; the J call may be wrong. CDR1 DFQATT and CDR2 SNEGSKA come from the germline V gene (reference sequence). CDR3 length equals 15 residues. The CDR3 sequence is CSAETGGQTSDEQYF. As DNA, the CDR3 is TGCAGTGCTGAAACCGGTGGACAGACCTCGGACGAGCAGTACTTC.

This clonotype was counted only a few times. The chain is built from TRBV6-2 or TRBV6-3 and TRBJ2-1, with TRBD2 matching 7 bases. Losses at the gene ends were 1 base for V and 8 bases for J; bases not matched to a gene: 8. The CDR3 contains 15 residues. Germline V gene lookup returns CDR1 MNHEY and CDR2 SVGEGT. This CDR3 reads CASSYLAGEAYEQFF. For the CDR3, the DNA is TGTGCCAGCAGTTACTTGGCGGGAGAAGCCTATGAGCAGTTCTTC.

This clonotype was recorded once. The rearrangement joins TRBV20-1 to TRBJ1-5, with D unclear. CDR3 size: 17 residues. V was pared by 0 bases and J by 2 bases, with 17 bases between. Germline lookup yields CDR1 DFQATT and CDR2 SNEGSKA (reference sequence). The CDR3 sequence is CSARDLARVGGNQPQHF. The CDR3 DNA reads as TGCAGTGCTAGAGATCTTGCGAGGGTAGGTGGCAATCAGCCCCAGCATTTT.

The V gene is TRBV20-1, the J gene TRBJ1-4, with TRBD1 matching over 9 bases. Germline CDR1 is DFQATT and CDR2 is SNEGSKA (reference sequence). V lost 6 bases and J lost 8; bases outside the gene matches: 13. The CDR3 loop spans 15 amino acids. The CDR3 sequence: CSAQPGTGRGEKLFF. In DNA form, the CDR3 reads TGCAGTGCCCAACCCGGGACAGGGCGAGGCGAAAAACTGTTTTTT.

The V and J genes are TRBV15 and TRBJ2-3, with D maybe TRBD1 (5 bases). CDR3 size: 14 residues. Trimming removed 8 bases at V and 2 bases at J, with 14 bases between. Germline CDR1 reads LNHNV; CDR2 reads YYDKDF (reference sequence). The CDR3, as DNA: TGTGCCACCGGGGTCTGGGGCTTCACAGATACGCAGTATTTT. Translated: CATGVWGFTDTQYF.

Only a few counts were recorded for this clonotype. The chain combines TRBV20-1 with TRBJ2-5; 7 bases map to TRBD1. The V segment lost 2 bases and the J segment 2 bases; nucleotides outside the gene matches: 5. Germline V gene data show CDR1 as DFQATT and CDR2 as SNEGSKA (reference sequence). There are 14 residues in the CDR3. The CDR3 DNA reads TGCAGTGCTAGATCCATGACAGGGCAAGAGACCCAGTACTTC. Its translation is CSARSMTGQETQYF.